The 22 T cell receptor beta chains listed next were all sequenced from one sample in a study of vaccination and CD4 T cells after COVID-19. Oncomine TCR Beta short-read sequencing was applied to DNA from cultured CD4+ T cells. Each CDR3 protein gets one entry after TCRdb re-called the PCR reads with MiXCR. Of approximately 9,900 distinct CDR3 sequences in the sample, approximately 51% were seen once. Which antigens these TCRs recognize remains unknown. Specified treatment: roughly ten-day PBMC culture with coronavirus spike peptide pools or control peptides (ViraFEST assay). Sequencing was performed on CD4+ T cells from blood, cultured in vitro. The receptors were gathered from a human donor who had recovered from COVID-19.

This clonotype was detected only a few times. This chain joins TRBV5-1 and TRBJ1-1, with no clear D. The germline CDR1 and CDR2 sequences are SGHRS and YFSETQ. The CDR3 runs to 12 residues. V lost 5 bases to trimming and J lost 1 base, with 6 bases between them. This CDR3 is CASSNENTEAFF. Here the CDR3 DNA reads TGCGCCAGCAGTAACGAGAACACTGAAGCTTTCTTT.

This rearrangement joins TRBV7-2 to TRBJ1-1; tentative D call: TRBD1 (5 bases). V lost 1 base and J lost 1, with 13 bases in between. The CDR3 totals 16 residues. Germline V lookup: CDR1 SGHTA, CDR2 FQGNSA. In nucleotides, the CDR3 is TGTGCCAGCAGCTTAGTCCCACAGGCTTCGAACACTGAAGCTTTCTTT. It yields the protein CASSLVPQASNTEAFF.

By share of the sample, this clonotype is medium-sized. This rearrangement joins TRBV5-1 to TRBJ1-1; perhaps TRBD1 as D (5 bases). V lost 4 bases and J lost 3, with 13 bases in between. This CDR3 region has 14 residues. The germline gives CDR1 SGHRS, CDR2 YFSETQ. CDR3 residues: CASSRGGFDTEAFF. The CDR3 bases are TGCGCCAGCAGCCGTGGGGGATTTGACACTGAAGCTTTCTTT.

CDR3 sequence: CASAQGGGQGSPLHF. The CDR3 coding sequence is TGTGCCAGCGCACAGGGTGGGGGACAGGGCTCACCCCTCCACTTT. J is TRBJ1-6 and V is TRBV6-1, with 9 nucleotides matching TRBD1. The germline gives CDR1 MNHNS, CDR2 SASEGT. The CDR3 spans 15 residues. V lost 8 bases and J lost 10; bases outside the gene matches: 12.

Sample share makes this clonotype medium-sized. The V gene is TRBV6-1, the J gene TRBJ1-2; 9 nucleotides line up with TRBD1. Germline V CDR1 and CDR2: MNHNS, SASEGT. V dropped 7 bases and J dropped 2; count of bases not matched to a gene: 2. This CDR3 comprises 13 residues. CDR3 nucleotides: TGTGCCAGCATCGGACAGGGGAACTATGGCTACACCTTC. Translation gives CASIGQGNYGYTF.

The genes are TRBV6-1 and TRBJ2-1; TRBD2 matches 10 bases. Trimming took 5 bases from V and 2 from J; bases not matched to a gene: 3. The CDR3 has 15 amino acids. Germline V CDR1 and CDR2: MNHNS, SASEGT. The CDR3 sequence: CASSPLAGPYNEQFF. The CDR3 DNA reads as TGTGCCAGCAGTCCACTAGCGGGGCCCTACAATGAGCAGTTCTTC.

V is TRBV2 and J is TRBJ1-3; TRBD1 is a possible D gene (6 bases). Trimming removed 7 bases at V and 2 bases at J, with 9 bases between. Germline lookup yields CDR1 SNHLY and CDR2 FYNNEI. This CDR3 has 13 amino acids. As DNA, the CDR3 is TGTGCCAGCAACGCAGGGGCTGGAAACACCATATATTTT. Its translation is CASNAGAGNTIYF.

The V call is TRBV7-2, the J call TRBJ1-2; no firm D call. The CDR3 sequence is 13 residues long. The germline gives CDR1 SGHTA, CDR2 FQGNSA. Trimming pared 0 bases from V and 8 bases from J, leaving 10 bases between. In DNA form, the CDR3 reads TGTGCCAGCAGCTTAGCAACAGCACGGGGCTACACCTTC. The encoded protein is CASSLATARGYTF.

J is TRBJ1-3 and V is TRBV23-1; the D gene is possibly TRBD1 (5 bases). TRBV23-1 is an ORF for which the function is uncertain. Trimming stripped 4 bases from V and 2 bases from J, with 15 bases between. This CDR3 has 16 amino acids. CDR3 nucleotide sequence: TGCGCCAGCAGTCCGATGGGTATAGGGGCTGGAAACACCATATATTTT. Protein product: CASSPMGIGAGNTIYF.

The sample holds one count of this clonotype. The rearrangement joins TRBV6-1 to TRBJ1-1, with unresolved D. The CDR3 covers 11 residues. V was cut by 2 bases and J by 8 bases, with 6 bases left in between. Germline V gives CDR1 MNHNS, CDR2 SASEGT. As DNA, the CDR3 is TGTGCCAGCAGTGAACAACAGGAAGCTTTCTTT. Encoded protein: CASSEQQEAFF.

The CDR3 sequence: CASRFNSNQPQHF. For the CDR3, the DNA is TGTGCCAGCAGGTTTAACAGCAATCAGCCCCAGCATTTT. The genes are TRBV2 and TRBJ1-5, with unresolved D. Germline V gene sequence: CDR1 SNHLY, CDR2 FYNNEI. The CDR3 spans 13 residues. Trimming took off 6 bases at V and 1 base at J, with 7 bases between the two ends. Variable domain in full (rest from reference TRBV2 and TRBJ1-5): EPEVTQTPSHQVTQMGQEVILRCVPISNHLYFYWYRQILGQKVEFLVSFYNNEISEKSEIFDDQFSVERPDGSNFTLKIRSTKLEDSAMYFCASRFNSNQPQHFGDGTRLSIL.

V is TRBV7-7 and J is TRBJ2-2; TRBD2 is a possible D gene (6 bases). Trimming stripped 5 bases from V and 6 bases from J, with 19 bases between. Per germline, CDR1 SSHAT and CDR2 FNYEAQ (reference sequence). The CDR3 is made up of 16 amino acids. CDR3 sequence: CASSPGRLVAAGELFF. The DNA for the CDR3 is TGTGCCAGCAGCCCCGGCAGACTAGTCGCCGCCGGGGAGCTGTTTTTT. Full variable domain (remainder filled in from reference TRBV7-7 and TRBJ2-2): GAGVSQSPRYKVTKRGQDVTLRCDPISSHATLYWYQQALGQGPEFLTYFNYEAQPDKSGLPSDRFSAERPEGSISTLTIQRTEQRDSAMYRCASSPGRLVAAGELFFGEGSRLTVL.

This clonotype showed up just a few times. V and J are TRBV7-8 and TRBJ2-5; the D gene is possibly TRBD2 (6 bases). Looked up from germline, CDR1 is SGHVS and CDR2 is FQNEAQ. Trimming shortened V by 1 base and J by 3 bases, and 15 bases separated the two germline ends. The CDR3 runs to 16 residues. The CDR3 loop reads CASSLGVGGPEETQYF. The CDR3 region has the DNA TGTGCCAGCAGCTTAGGGGTCGGGGGTCCAGAAGAGACCCAGTACTTC.

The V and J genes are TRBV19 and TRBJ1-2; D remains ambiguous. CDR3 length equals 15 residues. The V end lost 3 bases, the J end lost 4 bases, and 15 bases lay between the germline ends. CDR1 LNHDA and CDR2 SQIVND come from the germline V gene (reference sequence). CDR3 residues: CASSIGIEDPYGYTF. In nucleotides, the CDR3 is TGTGCCAGTAGTATCGGGATTGAGGATCCCTATGGCTACACCTTC.

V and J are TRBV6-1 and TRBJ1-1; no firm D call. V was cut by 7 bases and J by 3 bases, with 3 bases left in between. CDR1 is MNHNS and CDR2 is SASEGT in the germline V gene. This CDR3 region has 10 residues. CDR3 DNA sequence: TGTGCCAGCATGGACACTGAAGCTTTCTTT. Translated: CASMDTEAFF.

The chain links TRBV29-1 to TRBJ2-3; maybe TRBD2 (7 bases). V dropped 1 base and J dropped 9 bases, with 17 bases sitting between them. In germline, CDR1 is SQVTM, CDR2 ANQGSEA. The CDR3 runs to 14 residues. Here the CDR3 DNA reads TGCAGCGTTGAAGGGGGGCAGGGACTAATCACGCAGTATTTT. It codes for CSVEGGQGLITQYF.

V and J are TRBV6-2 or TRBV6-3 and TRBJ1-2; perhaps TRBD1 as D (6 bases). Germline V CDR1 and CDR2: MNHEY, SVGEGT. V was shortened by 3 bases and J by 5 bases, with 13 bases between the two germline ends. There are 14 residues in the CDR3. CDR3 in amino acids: CASSYRGVNYGYTF. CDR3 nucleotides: TGTGCCAGCAGTTATAGGGGGGTGAATTATGGCTACACCTTC.

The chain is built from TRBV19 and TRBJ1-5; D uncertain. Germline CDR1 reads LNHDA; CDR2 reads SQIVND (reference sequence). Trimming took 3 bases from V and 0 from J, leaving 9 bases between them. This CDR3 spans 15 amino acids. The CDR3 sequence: CASSIPDFSNQPQHF. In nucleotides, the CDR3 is TGTGCCAGTAGTATTCCGGATTTTAGCAATCAGCCCCAGCATTTT.

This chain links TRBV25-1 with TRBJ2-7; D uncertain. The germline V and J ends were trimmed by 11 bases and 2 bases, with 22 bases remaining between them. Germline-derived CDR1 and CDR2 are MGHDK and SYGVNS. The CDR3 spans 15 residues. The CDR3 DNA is TGTGCCTCCAGCAGCCTGCCCGCAGGTGCCTACGAGCAGTACTTC. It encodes CASSSLPAGAYEQYF.

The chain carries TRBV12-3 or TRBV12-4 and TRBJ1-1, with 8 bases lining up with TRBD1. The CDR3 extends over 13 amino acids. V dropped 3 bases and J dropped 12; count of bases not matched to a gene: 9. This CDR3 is CASSFQQGVATFF. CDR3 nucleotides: TGTGCCAGCAGTTTCCAACAGGGGGTTGCGACTTTCTTT.

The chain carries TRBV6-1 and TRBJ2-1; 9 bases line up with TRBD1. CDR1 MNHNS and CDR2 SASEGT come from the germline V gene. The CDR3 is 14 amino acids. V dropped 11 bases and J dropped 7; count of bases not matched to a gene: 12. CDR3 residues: CAGGGTGYLNEQFF. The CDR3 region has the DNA TGTGCCGGGGGCGGGACAGGGTACCTTAATGAGCAGTTCTTC.

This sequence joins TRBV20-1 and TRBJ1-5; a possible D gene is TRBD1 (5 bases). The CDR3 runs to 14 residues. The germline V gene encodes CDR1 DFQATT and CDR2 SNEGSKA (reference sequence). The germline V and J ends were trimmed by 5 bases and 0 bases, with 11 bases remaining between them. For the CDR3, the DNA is TGCAGTGCTGAACAGGCCGATAGCAATCAGCCCCAGCATTTT. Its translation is CSAEQADSNQPQHF.